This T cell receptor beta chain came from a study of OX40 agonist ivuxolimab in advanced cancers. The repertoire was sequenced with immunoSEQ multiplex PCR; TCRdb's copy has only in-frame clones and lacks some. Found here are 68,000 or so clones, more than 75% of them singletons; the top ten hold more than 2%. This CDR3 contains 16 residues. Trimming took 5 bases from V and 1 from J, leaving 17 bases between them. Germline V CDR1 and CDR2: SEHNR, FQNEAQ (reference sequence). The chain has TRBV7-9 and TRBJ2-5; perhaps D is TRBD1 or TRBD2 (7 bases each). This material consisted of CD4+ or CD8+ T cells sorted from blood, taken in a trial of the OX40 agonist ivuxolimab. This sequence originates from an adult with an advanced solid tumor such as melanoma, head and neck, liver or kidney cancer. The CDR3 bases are TGTGCCAGCAGCACAGGGGACCGGGGGGCCCAAGAGACCCAGTACTTC. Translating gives CASSTGDRGAQETQYF.